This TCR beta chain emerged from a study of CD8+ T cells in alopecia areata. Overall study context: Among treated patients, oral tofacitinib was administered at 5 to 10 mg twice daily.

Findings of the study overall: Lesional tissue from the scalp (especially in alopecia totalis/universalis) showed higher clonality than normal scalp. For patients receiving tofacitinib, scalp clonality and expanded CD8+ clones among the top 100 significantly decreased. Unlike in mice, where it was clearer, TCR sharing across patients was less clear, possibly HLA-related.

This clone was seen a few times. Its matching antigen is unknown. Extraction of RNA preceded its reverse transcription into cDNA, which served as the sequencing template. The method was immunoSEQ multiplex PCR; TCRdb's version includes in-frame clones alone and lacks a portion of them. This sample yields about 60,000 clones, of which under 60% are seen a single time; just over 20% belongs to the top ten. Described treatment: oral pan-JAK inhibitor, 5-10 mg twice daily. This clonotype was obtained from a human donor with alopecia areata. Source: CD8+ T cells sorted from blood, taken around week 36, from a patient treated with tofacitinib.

CDR3 in amino acids: CASSSMSEQFF. The CDR3 nucleotides are TGTGCCAGCAGCTCAATGAGTGAGCAGTTCTTC. The chain carries TRBV28 and TRBJ2-1; D gene uncertain. Per the germline V gene, CDR1 is MDHEN and CDR2 is SYDVKM. V lost 6 bases and J lost 9, with 9 bases in between. This CDR3 spans 11 amino acids.